This T cell receptor (beta chain) was recorded in a study of identical twins. Each CDR3 protein gets one entry after TCRdb re-called the 5' RACE reads with MiXCR. Of 550,000 to 800,000 distinct CDR3 sequences in the sample, roughly 7.2% were seen once. Worth noting for this clonotype: The antigen is unknown.

Study conclusions and caveats: Fewer insertions marked abundant cord blood beta clonotypes; young adult naive trended weakly, memory not at all. Models underestimated how often monozygotic twins shared out-of-frame TCR alpha.

This CDR3 has 13 amino acids. Germline values: CDR1 MRHNA, CDR2 SNTAGT. V lost 6 bases to trimming and J lost 4 bases, with 9 bases between them. This sample also belongs to another study, concerning yellow fever vaccine responses in identical twins. This second study says: Vaccine-induced T cell responses in twins were reportedly observed to appear partly convergent, partly personalized.

The chain is built from TRBV6-4 and TRBJ1-4, with a tentative D call TRBD1 (6 bases). The TCR sequence derives from a woman younger than 30 in good health. Sequenced sample: PBMCs. The CDR3 spells CASSRTDNEKLFF. The DNA for the CDR3 is TGTGCCAGCAGCAGGACAGATAATGAAAAACTGTTTTTT.